The rows below give T cell receptor beta chains drawn from one sample of a study of cytomegalovirus exposure and HLA in healthy donors. Using immunoSEQ multiplex PCR, the repertoire was profiled, and TCRdb retains in-frame clones only, with some absent. The table includes around 200,000 clones, 70% to 80% detected once. Sequenced input: PBMCs. These receptors all stem from a woman between 45 and 60 years old in good health and CMV-seronegative. Both conserved end residues are part of each CDR3. Each record gives: CDR3 length, clone size, V gene, D gene, J gene, CDR3 DNA, CDR3 protein. D genes are given only for firm matches. Clone size appears in some rows only: once, few, many, or a class for an expanded clone.

cdr3_length: 15
clone_size: .
v_call: TRBV6-1
d_call: .
j_call: TRBJ2-6
cdr3_nt: TGTGCCAGCAAGGAGGGATACTCTGGGGCCAACGTCCTGACTTTC
cdr3_aa: CASKEGYSGANVLTF

cdr3_length: 15
clone_size: .
v_call: TRBV6-5
d_call: .
j_call: TRBJ1-1
cdr3_nt: TGTGCCAGCAGTTACGAGGGTATGATGAACACTGAAGCTTTCTTT
cdr3_aa: CASSYEGMMNTEAFF

cdr3_length: 13
clone_size: .
v_call: TRBV19
d_call: TRBD1
j_call: TRBJ1-1
cdr3_nt: TGTGCCAGTCGCGACAGGGCGGGGACTGAAGCTTTCTTT
cdr3_aa: CASRDRAGTEAFF

cdr3_length: 17
clone_size: few
v_call: TRBV9
d_call: TRBD2
j_call: TRBJ2-5
cdr3_nt: TGTGCCAGCAGCGTAGGACCCCGAGCGGGGGGCCTCGAGACCCAGTACTTC
cdr3_aa: CASSVGPRAGGLETQYF

cdr3_length: 13
clone_size: .
v_call: TRBV7-9
d_call: .
j_call: TRBJ1-1
cdr3_nt: TGTTCCAGCAGCAACCCAGGGATCACTGAAGCTTTCTTT
cdr3_aa: CSSSNPGITEAFF

cdr3_length: 16
clone_size: .
v_call: TRBV14
d_call: TRBD2
j_call: TRBJ2-7
cdr3_nt: TGTGCCAGCAGCCAATTCCAAGCGGGAGGGGCCTACGAGCAGTACTTC
cdr3_aa: CASSQFQAGGAYEQYF

cdr3_length: 18
clone_size: .
v_call: TRBV5-1
d_call: TRBD2
j_call: TRBJ2-5
cdr3_nt: TGCGCCAGCAGCTCGGGGACTAGCGGGAGTGCCTTGGGGGAGACCCAGTACTTC
cdr3_aa: CASSSGTSGSALGETQYF

cdr3_length: 15
clone_size: .
v_call: TRBV19
d_call: TRBD1
j_call: TRBJ2-3
cdr3_nt: TGTGCCAGTAGCCCTGGACAGGCACTCACAGATACGCAGTATTTT
cdr3_aa: CASSPGQALTDTQYF

cdr3_length: 14
clone_size: .
v_call: TRBV27
d_call: .
j_call: TRBJ2-1
cdr3_nt: TGTGCCAGCAGTCCTCTAGGACAGATCAATGAGCAGTTCTTC
cdr3_aa: CASSPLGQINEQFF

cdr3_length: 15
clone_size: .
v_call: TRBV6-5
d_call: TRBD1
j_call: TRBJ1-2
cdr3_nt: TGTGCCAGCAGTTACTCGCCAGGGGGATCTCATGGCTACACCTTC
cdr3_aa: CASSYSPGGSHGYTF

cdr3_length: 16
clone_size: .
v_call: TRBV5-4
d_call: TRBD1
j_call: TRBJ2-7
cdr3_nt: TGTGCCAGCAGCTCGGGGGGACAGGGGGGCTCCTACGAGCAGTACTTC
cdr3_aa: CASSSGGQGGSYEQYF

cdr3_length: 14
clone_size: .
v_call: TRBV7-2
d_call: .
j_call: TRBJ2-7
cdr3_nt: TGTGCCAGCAGCTTAGGGGCCCAACTCTACGAGCAGTACTTC
cdr3_aa: CASSLGAQLYEQYF

cdr3_length: 15
clone_size: few
v_call: TRBV6-1
d_call: TRBD2
j_call: TRBJ2-5
cdr3_nt: TGTGCCAGCAGTGTTGGGACTAGCGGGGACGAGACCCAGTACTTC
cdr3_aa: CASSVGTSGDETQYF

cdr3_length: 16
clone_size: .
v_call: TRBV7-2
d_call: TRBD2
j_call: TRBJ2-1
cdr3_nt: TGTGCCAGCAGCTCCCGGACTAGCGGGAGCGACAATGAGCAGTTCTTC
cdr3_aa: CASSSRTSGSDNEQFF

cdr3_length: 13
clone_size: few
v_call: TRBV6-1
d_call: TRBD1
j_call: TRBJ1-2
cdr3_nt: TGTGCCAGCACCCCGACAGGGGTCTATGGCTACACCTTC
cdr3_aa: CASTPTGVYGYTF

cdr3_length: 17
clone_size: .
v_call: TRBV7-9
d_call: TRBD1
j_call: TRBJ2-2
cdr3_nt: TGTGCCAGCAGCCCCATAGGGACAGGGGGGACCACCGGGGAGCTGTTTTTT
cdr3_aa: CASSPIGTGGTTGELFF

cdr3_length: 14
clone_size: .
v_call: TRBV2
d_call: .
j_call: TRBJ2-7
cdr3_nt: TGTGCCAGCAGTGAAGGGCGGGGGCCCTACGAGCAGTACTTC
cdr3_aa: CASSEGRGPYEQYF

cdr3_length: 14
clone_size: .
v_call: TRBV4-2
d_call: .
j_call: TRBJ2-1
cdr3_nt: TGTGCCAGCAGCCAAGAAGGACAAGGCAATGAGCAGTTCTTC
cdr3_aa: CASSQEGQGNEQFF

cdr3_length: 18
clone_size: .
v_call: TRBV19
d_call: TRBD1
j_call: TRBJ1-5
cdr3_nt: TGTGCCAGTAGTATCCGGGACAGGAGCGACATAAGCAATCAGCCCCAGCATTTT
cdr3_aa: CASSIRDRSDISNQPQHF

cdr3_length: 15
clone_size: .
v_call: TRBV28
d_call: TRBD2
j_call: TRBJ2-7
cdr3_nt: TGTGCCAGCAGTTTAGGCGGACTAGCTATCTACGAGCAGTACTTC
cdr3_aa: CASSLGGLAIYEQYF

cdr3_length: 12
clone_size: .
v_call: TRBV12-5
d_call: .
j_call: TRBJ1-2
cdr3_nt: TGTGCTAGTGGGACAGAGGCCTATGGCTACACCTTC
cdr3_aa: CASGTEAYGYTF

cdr3_length: 16
clone_size: .
v_call: TRBV11-2
d_call: TRBD2
j_call: TRBJ2-7
cdr3_nt: TGTGCCAGCAGCGCCCAGCTAGCGGGGGGGCCCCACGAGCAGTACTTC
cdr3_aa: CASSAQLAGGPHEQYF

cdr3_length: 14
clone_size: .
v_call: TRBV28
d_call: TRBD2
j_call: TRBJ2-1
cdr3_nt: TGTGCCAGCAGTAATAGCGGGAGGAGTGATGAGCAGTTCTTC
cdr3_aa: CASSNSGRSDEQFF

cdr3_length: 13
clone_size: .
v_call: TRBV28
d_call: .
j_call: TRBJ2-7
cdr3_nt: TGTGCCAGCAGTTTAGGGGGGATGTACGAGCAGTACTTC
cdr3_aa: CASSLGGMYEQYF

cdr3_length: 15
clone_size: .
v_call: TRBV6-5
d_call: .
j_call: TRBJ2-7
cdr3_nt: TGTGCCAGCAGCCGCCCAGGGGTTGAATCCTACGAGCAGTACTTC
cdr3_aa: CASSRPGVESYEQYF

cdr3_length: 12
clone_size: .
v_call: TRBV6-5
d_call: .
j_call: TRBJ2-7
cdr3_nt: TGTGCCAGCAGCAGGGGAAGGCTAGAGCAGTACTTC
cdr3_aa: CASSRGRLEQYF

cdr3_length: 12
clone_size: .
v_call: TRBV28
d_call: .
j_call: TRBJ1-5
cdr3_nt: TGTGCCAGCAGTCCAAACGACGGGTCCCAGCATTTT
cdr3_aa: CASSPNDGSQHF

cdr3_length: 17
clone_size: few
v_call: TRBV4-2
d_call: TRBD1
j_call: TRBJ1-3
cdr3_nt: TGTGCCAGCAGCCAACAAGGGACAGGGAAAGTAGGAAACACCATATATTTT
cdr3_aa: CASSQQGTGKVGNTIYF

cdr3_length: 13
clone_size: .
v_call: TRBV28
d_call: TRBD1
j_call: TRBJ2-7
cdr3_nt: TGTGCCAGCAAGTCCAGGGGGCGTGGCGAGCAGTACTTC
cdr3_aa: CASKSRGRGEQYF

cdr3_length: 13
clone_size: .
v_call: TRBV11-2
d_call: .
j_call: TRBJ1-1
cdr3_nt: TGTGCCAGCAGCGCGGGGGGGCGGGCTGAAGCTTTCTTT
cdr3_aa: CASSAGGRAEAFF

cdr3_length: 15
clone_size: .
v_call: TRBV5-1
d_call: .
j_call: TRBJ1-6
cdr3_nt: TGCGCCAGCAGCTTGGGAGGACAGTATAATTCACCCCTCCACTTT
cdr3_aa: CASSLGGQYNSPLHF

cdr3_length: 18
clone_size: .
v_call: TRBV5-1
d_call: TRBD2
j_call: TRBJ2-7
cdr3_nt: TGCGCCAGCAGCTCGGGGACTAGCGGTCCAACTTTCCCCCACGAGCAGTACTTC
cdr3_aa: CASSSGTSGPTFPHEQYF

cdr3_length: 13
clone_size: few
v_call: TRBV5-1
d_call: .
j_call: TRBJ2-1
cdr3_nt: TGCGCCAGCAGCCGCGTTGTAGTCAATGAGCAGTTCTTC
cdr3_aa: CASSRVVVNEQFF

cdr3_length: 14
clone_size: many
v_call: TRBV6-1
d_call: TRBD1
j_call: TRBJ1-3
cdr3_nt: TGTGCCAGCAGTGAACAGGGGGTTGGAAACACCATATATTTT
cdr3_aa: CASSEQGVGNTIYF

cdr3_length: 16
clone_size: .
v_call: TRBV14
d_call: TRBD2
j_call: TRBJ2-1
cdr3_nt: TGTGCCAGCAGCCATAGAGGAGCGGGAGGCTACAATGAGCAGTTCTTC
cdr3_aa: CASSHRGAGGYNEQFF

cdr3_length: 15
clone_size: few
v_call: TRBV6-4
d_call: TRBD1
j_call: TRBJ1-1
cdr3_nt: TGTGCCAGCAGGGACGACAGGGGGCTTAGTACTGAAGCTTTCTTT
cdr3_aa: CASRDDRGLSTEAFF

cdr3_length: 17
clone_size: .
v_call: TRBV2
d_call: TRBD2
j_call: TRBJ2-2
cdr3_nt: TGTGCCAGCCGGAAGGCTAGCGGGCTCCAGGACACCGGGGAGCTGTTTTTT
cdr3_aa: CASRKASGLQDTGELFF

cdr3_length: 17
clone_size: .
v_call: TRBV7-2
d_call: TRBD2
j_call: TRBJ2-1
cdr3_nt: TGTGCCAGCAGCGGGCCGGGACTAGCGGGGGGGCGGAATGAGCAGTTCTTC
cdr3_aa: CASSGPGLAGGRNEQFF

cdr3_length: 14
clone_size: once
v_call: TRBV5-6
d_call: .
j_call: TRBJ2-7
cdr3_nt: TGTGCCAGCAGCTCCCCCGGGAGAACTTACGAGCAGTACTTC
cdr3_aa: CASSSPGRTYEQYF

cdr3_length: 14
clone_size: .
v_call: TRBV6-5
d_call: TRBD2
j_call: TRBJ2-7
cdr3_nt: TGTGCCAGCAGTCCCTCGGGCCCCGGGAGGGAGCAGTACTTC
cdr3_aa: CASSPSGPGREQYF

cdr3_length: 15
clone_size: .
v_call: TRBV7-8
d_call: TRBD1
j_call: TRBJ2-7
cdr3_nt: TGTGCCAGCAGCCGTTCCACAGGGGGCTTCTACGAGCAGTACTTC
cdr3_aa: CASSRSTGGFYEQYF

cdr3_length: 15
clone_size: .
v_call: TRBV4-3
d_call: TRBD2
j_call: TRBJ2-3
cdr3_nt: TGCGCCAGCAGCCGAGGGACTAGCGGGGCAGATACGCAGTATTTT
cdr3_aa: CASSRGTSGADTQYF

cdr3_length: 19
clone_size: .
v_call: TRBV7-2
d_call: TRBD2
j_call: TRBJ2-7
cdr3_nt: TGTGCCAGCAGCGCCTTACCTGGGACTAGCGGGAGTCCCTCCTACGAGCAGTACTTC
cdr3_aa: CASSALPGTSGSPSYEQYF

cdr3_length: 20
clone_size: .
v_call: TRBV14
d_call: TRBD2
j_call: TRBJ2-2
cdr3_nt: TGTGCCAGCAGCCAAGCGTCCACGCTAGCGGGAGAAAGGTGGATCGGGGAGCTGTTTTTT
cdr3_aa: CASSQASTLAGERWIGELFF

cdr3_length: 16
clone_size: .
v_call: TRBV18
d_call: .
j_call: TRBJ1-4
cdr3_nt: TGTGCCAGCTCACCACGAATCAGACAGGACAATGAAAAACTGTTTTTT
cdr3_aa: CASSPRIRQDNEKLFF

cdr3_length: 14
clone_size: .
v_call: TRBV6-5
d_call: TRBD2
j_call: TRBJ2-7
cdr3_nt: TGTGCCAGCAGTTACACTAGCGGGAGGGGAGAGCAGTACTTC
cdr3_aa: CASSYTSGRGEQYF

cdr3_length: 16
clone_size: few
v_call: TRBV5-1
d_call: .
j_call: TRBJ2-7
cdr3_nt: TGCGCCAGCAGCTCAATAAACACCGGGAGCTCCTACGAGCAGTACTTC
cdr3_aa: CASSSINTGSSYEQYF

cdr3_length: 15
clone_size: .
v_call: TRBV7-9
d_call: .
j_call: TRBJ2-7
cdr3_nt: TGTGCCAGCAGCTTCCTGGACAGCCCTTCCTACGGGCAGTACTTC
cdr3_aa: CASSFLDSPSYGQYF

cdr3_length: 15
clone_size: .
v_call: TRBV4-1
d_call: TRBD1
j_call: TRBJ2-7
cdr3_nt: TGCGCCAGCAGCCAATCGGGACAGGGGGCGCGGGAGCAGTACTTC
cdr3_aa: CASSQSGQGAREQYF

cdr3_length: 14
clone_size: .
v_call: TRBV6-9
d_call: TRBD1
j_call: TRBJ1-6
cdr3_nt: TGTGCCAGCCACCCAGGGGGGAGCGACTCACCCCTCCACTTT
cdr3_aa: CASHPGGSDSPLHF

cdr3_length: 14
clone_size: .
v_call: TRBV18
d_call: TRBD1
j_call: TRBJ1-1
cdr3_nt: TGTGCCAGCTCAAGACAGGGGCCAAACACTGAAGCTTTCTTT
cdr3_aa: CASSRQGPNTEAFF

cdr3_length: 16
clone_size: .
v_call: TRBV7-9
d_call: .
j_call: TRBJ1-3
cdr3_nt: TGTGCCAGCAGCTTAATCGGTCAGACTCTAGGAAACACCATATATTTT
cdr3_aa: CASSLIGQTLGNTIYF

cdr3_length: 19
clone_size: .
v_call: TRBV12-1
d_call: .
j_call: TRBJ1-1
cdr3_nt: TGTGCCAGCAGCTTGATGCCCGACAGGGAGCCTCCTTTTAATACTGAAGCTTTCTTT
cdr3_aa: CASSLMPDREPPFNTEAFF

cdr3_length: 16
clone_size: .
v_call: TRBV7-3
d_call: .
j_call: TRBJ2-3
cdr3_nt: TGTGCCAGCAGCTTATCCAGCGGCGGAGAAGGAGATACGCAGTATTTT
cdr3_aa: CASSLSSGGEGDTQYF

cdr3_length: 11
clone_size: .
v_call: TRBV5-6
d_call: TRBD1
j_call: TRBJ1-1
cdr3_nt: TGTGCCAGCAGCTCACAGGGGCAGGCTTTCTTT
cdr3_aa: CASSSQGQAFF

cdr3_length: 13
clone_size: few
v_call: TRBV2
d_call: .
j_call: TRBJ2-2
cdr3_nt: TGTGCCAGCAGTGAAGCTCCTATCGGGGAGCTGTTTTTT
cdr3_aa: CASSEAPIGELFF

cdr3_length: 15
clone_size: .
v_call: TRBV27
d_call: .
j_call: TRBJ1-2
cdr3_nt: TGTGCCAGCAGAGCCGAAACAGGGCCGGACTATGGCTACACCTTC
cdr3_aa: CASRAETGPDYGYTF